A single sample is the source of the 3 T cell receptor beta chains below, sequenced in a study of blood T cells in healthy people across ages. The authors ran a second PCR of 7 to 11 cycles using a sample-barcoded 5' primer and a J-beta primer mix. One entry per CDR3 protein results from TCRdb running MiXCR on the 5' RACE reads. The sample has around 870,000 distinct CDR3 sequences; about 28% are singletons. Sequencing used blood. Receptors were obtained from an elderly woman in good health.

This clonotype was found many times. V gene TRBV7-2 combines with J gene TRBJ1-5; D ambiguous. CDR3 length: 14 residues. V was pared by 5 bases and J by 3 bases, with 11 bases between. Per the germline V gene, CDR1 is SGHTA and CDR2 is FQGNSA. This CDR3 reads CASSVQGNNQPQHF. As DNA, the CDR3 is TGTGCCAGCAGCGTTCAAGGGAACAATCAGCCCCAGCATTTT. The complete variable domain, with remaining parts taken from reference TRBV7-2 and TRBJ1-5, reads GAGVSQSPSNKVTEKGKDVELRCDPISGHTALYWYRQSLGQGLEFLIYFQGNSAPDKSGLPSDRFSAERTGGSVSTLTIQRTQQEDSAVYLCASSVQGNNQPQHFGDGTRLSIL.

Note on this clonotype: Mismatch with germline at one junction end may stem from a read error. The chain recombines TRBV6-2 or TRBV6-3 with TRBJ1-5; possibly TRBD1 for D (6 bases). The CDR3 length is 16 residues. Germline loops: CDR1 MNHEY, CDR2 SVGEGT. CDR3 in amino acids: CANSSAGEQLRQPQHF. CDR3 coding DNA: TGTGCCAACAGTTCAGCAGGGGAGCAGTTGCGTCAGCCCCAGCATTTT.

The chain combines TRBV6-1 with TRBJ1-4, with D tentatively TRBD1 (5 bases). Germline V gene lookup returns CDR1 MNHNS and CDR2 SASEGT. With 2 bases removed from V and 6 bases from J, the gap between germline ends came to 10 bases. There are 14 residues in the CDR3. The CDR3 is CASSERGGYEKLFF. In DNA, the CDR3 is TGTGCCAGCAGTGAACGGGGGGGATATGAAAAACTGTTTTTT.